This T cell receptor (beta chain) was observed in a study of blood T cell repertoires in COVID-19. Across the whole study: The samples span acute and convalescent COVID-19 from the United States, Italy and Spain. The analysed material was cDNA or gDNA that came from T cells, B-cell-depleted T cells, or PBMCs.

Seattle researchers signed up patients amid active infection and tracked them longitudinally. Germline lookup yields CDR1 SGHRS and CDR2 YFSETQ. V shed 4 bases and J 7 bases; nucleotides not matched to a gene: 4. The CDR3 has 14 residues. Authors' data handling: Estimation of nucleated cell counts was performed using reference gene primer amplification. Data came from immunoSEQ multiplex PCR; TCRdb stores just in-frame clones and leaves some out. V and J calls and clone size are given by that table; D and trimming were obtained from the DNA. The sample shows some 190,000 clones, roughly 88% of them seen only once.

This sequence originates from a man at least 80 years old with COVID-19, enrolled during active disease. This chain joins TRBV5-1 and TRBJ1-6; TRBD1 matches at 8 bases. Sequenced sample: peripheral blood. The CDR3 spells CASSQRDRNSPLHF. The CDR3 nucleotides are TGCGCCAGCAGCCAACGGGACAGGAATTCACCCCTCCACTTT.